The 13 T cell receptor beta chains given below trace back to one sample, sequenced in a study of blood T cell repertoires in COVID-19. The table came from immunoSEQ multiplex PCR; TCRdb's copy has only in-frame clones and leaves some out. Of over 200,000 clones listed, about 83% are singletons. The material sequenced was peripheral blood. These receptors all stem from a woman aged 40 to 55 with active or convalescent COVID-19.

CDR3 in amino acids: CASSWRYDEQFF. CDR3 nucleotide sequence: TGTGCCAGCAGCTGGAGATATGATGAGCAGTTCTTC. V and J are TRBV7-8 and TRBJ2-1; D is unclear. The CDR3 is 12 residues long. Germline CDR1 SGHVS, CDR2 FQNEAQ. Trimming shortened V by 4 bases and J by 8 bases, and 9 bases separated the two germline ends.

The genes are TRBV21-1 and TRBJ2-5; the table's TRBD1 call for D was not verified on the DNA. TRBV21-1 is a recognized pseudogene. The CDR3 consists of 13 residues. The CDR3 is CASSDRDRETQYF. The CDR3 DNA sequence: TGTGCCAGCAGCGACCGGGACAGAGAGACCCAGTACTTC.

This chain connects TRBV7-9 to TRBJ1-4; 8 positions agree with TRBD1. Trimming removed 1 base from V and 0 bases from J; junction bases left unmatched: 1. The CDR3 consists of 16 residues. Per the germline V gene, CDR1 is SEHNR and CDR2 is FQNEAQ (reference sequence). CDR3 region: CASSLDRGATNEKLFF. The CDR3 DNA is TGTGCCAGCAGCTTAGACAGGGGGGCAACTAATGAAAAACTGTTTTTT.

This chain links TRBV5-1 with TRBJ1-1; D is perhaps TRBD1 (5 bases). The CDR3 runs to 14 residues. The V gene lost 0 bases and the J gene lost 8 bases, with 14 bases spanning the gap. Germline-derived CDR1 and CDR2 are SGHRS and YFSETQ. In DNA form, the CDR3 reads TGCGCCAGCAGCTTGGGACAGCTAACTGAAGAAGCTTTCTTT. Its translation: CASSLGQLTEEAFF.

The chain is built from TRBV7-9 and TRBJ2-7; D is perhaps TRBD2 (7 bases). Germline assignment: CDR1 SEHNR and CDR2 FQNEAQ (reference sequence). CDR3 size: 14 residues. V was pared by 4 bases and J by 4 bases, with 14 bases between. CDR3 nucleotide sequence: TGTGCCAGCAGCTCCCCGGGGGGCGCGTACGAGCAGTACTTC. It codes for CASSSPGGAYEQYF.

V and J are TRBV18 and TRBJ1-3; TRBD1 is a possible D gene (5 bases). The V gene's germline CDR1 is KGHSH and CDR2 LQKENI. Trimming stripped 0 bases from V and 4 bases from J, with 10 bases between. This CDR3 has 15 amino acids. CDR3 region: CASSPPPGYGNTIYF. The CDR3 DNA is TGTGCCAGCTCACCACCGCCAGGGTACGGAAACACCATATATTTT.

The chain couples TRBV19 to TRBJ2-7, with TRBD2 as a possible D gene (5 bases). CDR1 and CDR2 from the germline V gene are LNHDA and SQIVND (reference sequence). The V end was cut by 3 bases, the J end by 2 bases, with 14 bases between. This CDR3 comprises 15 residues. In DNA, the CDR3 is TGTGCCAGTAGTATTAGGGCGGGCACGACCTACGAGCAGTACTTC. Protein sequence: CASSIRAGTTYEQYF. Combining the CDR3 with reference TRBV19 and TRBJ2-7 gives the whole variable domain DGGITQSPKYLFRKEGQNVTLSCEQNLNHDAMYWYRQDPGQGLRLIYYSQIVNDFQKGDIAEGYSVSREKKESFPLTVTSAQKNPTAFYLCASSIRAGTTYEQYFGPGTRLTVT.

The V and J genes are TRBV20-1 and TRBJ1-2, with D possibly being TRBD1 (5 bases). Deletions cut 3 bases from V and 1 base from J, with 18 bases between. Germline V gives CDR1 DFQATT, CDR2 SNEGSKA (reference sequence). CDR3 length: 16 amino acids. The CDR3 reads CSASGTPYTSNYGYTF. For the CDR3, the DNA is TGCAGTGCTAGTGGGACTCCTTATACCAGTAACTATGGCTACACCTTC.

The rearrangement joins TRBV7-2 to TRBJ2-3; 9 positions match TRBD2. The CDR3 sequence is 15 residues long. The germline CDR1 and CDR2 sequences are SGHTA and FQGNSA. The trim removed 1 base at V and 1 base at J, leaving 0 bases unmatched. The CDR3 DNA reads as TGTGCCAGCAGCTTAGGCGGGGGGGGCACAGATACGCAGTATTTT. Translating gives CASSLGGGGTDTQYF.

The chain links TRBV23-1 to TRBJ2-3; a possible D gene is TRBD1 (6 bases). TRBV23-1 is an ORF, with its function uncertain. The CDR3 covers 17 residues. Trimming pared 0 bases from V and 0 bases from J, leaving 13 bases between. The CDR3 region is CASSQSGQRKSTDTQYF. The CDR3 DNA is TGCGCCAGCAGTCAATCAGGACAGAGGAAGAGCACAGATACGCAGTATTTT.

In this sample, this clone turned up once. The V and J genes are TRBV3-1 (or the pseudogene TRBV3-2) and TRBJ2-7; 9 bases fit TRBD1. V shed 7 bases and J 7 bases; nucleotides not matched to a gene: 17. The CDR3 is 16 amino acids. CDR1 and CDR2 (germline): LGHDT, YNNKEL (reference sequence). The DNA of the CDR3 is TGTGCCAGCACCTCCAATCCGGGACAGGGAGGTCAAGAGCAGTACTTC. Protein product: CASTSNPGQGGQEQYF.

The rearrangement joins TRBV6-6 to TRBJ1-4, with 10 bases identical to TRBD1. The V segment lost 6 bases and the J segment 10 bases; nucleotides outside the gene matches: 5. There are 13 residues in the CDR3. CDR1 is MNHNY and CDR2 is SVGAGI in the germline V gene (reference sequence). CDR3 sequence reads: CASRDRGAGKLFF. The CDR3 bases are TGTGCCAGCAGGGACAGGGGGGCAGGAAAACTGTTTTTT.

This clone was observed once. The chain recombines TRBV18 with TRBJ2-1, with 9 nucleotides matching TRBD2. This CDR3 contains 17 residues. CDR1 is KGHSH, CDR2 LQKENI, per germline. J was trimmed by 0 bases and V by 3 bases; bases with no gene match: 6. This CDR3 is CASSPPSGASSYNEQFF. The CDR3 bases are TGTGCCAGCTCACCTCCTAGCGGGGCCAGCTCCTACAATGAGCAGTTCTTC. The full variable domain, its missing parts supplied by reference TRBV18 and TRBJ2-1, is NAGVMQNPRHLVRRRGQEARLRCSPMKGHSHVYWYRQLPEEGLKFMVYLQKENIIDESGMPKERFSAEFPKEGPSILRIQQVVRGDSAAYFCASSPPSGASSYNEQFFGPGTRLTVL.